The 23 T cell receptor beta chains listed next were all sequenced from one sample in a study of T cell clonality in common variable immunodeficiency (dated by TCRdb to the mid-2010s). Receptors were amplified or captured by the immunoSEQ multiplex PCR assay. This is the immuneACCESS table as TCRdb keeps it, with only in-frame sequences that have V and J called. A part of the clones is gone; compared with another copy, unresolved V genes explain less than half, and the rest is unexplained. The table shows some 39,000 clones here, with no singletons. The ten largest clones capture over 1.1% of the sample. Sequencing was performed on peripheral blood mononuclear cells. All receptors derive from a person aged 18 to 70 in good health.

There are many counts of this clone. The DNA ends 3 residues before the CDR3 does, and the rest of the CDR3 is filled in from the germline J gene. The chain joins TRBV28 to TRBJ2-1; D gene uncertain. Germline values: CDR1 MDHEN, CDR2 SYDVKM. The ends were cut back, 4 bases at V and 4 bases at J, with 8 bases in the middle. The CDR3 is 13 residues long. The CDR3 region is CASSSTLYNEQFF. The covered CDR3 bases are TGTGCCAGCAGTTCGACTCTTTACAATGAG. Looking up the rest from reference TRBV28 and TRBJ2-1 gives the full variable domain: DVKVTQSSRYLVKRTGEKVFLECVQDMDHENMFWYRQDPGLGLRLIYFSYDVKMKEKGDIPEGYSVSREKKERFSLILESASTNQTSMYLCASSSTLYNEQFFGPGTRLTVL.

Many counts were recorded for this clone. The DNA ends 3 residues before the CDR3 does, and the rest of the CDR3 is filled in from the germline J gene. J is TRBJ2-5 and V is TRBV7-6; the D gene is possibly TRBD2 (6 bases). Per the germline V gene, CDR1 is SGHVS and CDR2 is FNYEAQ. The CDR3 runs to 15 residues. V shed 2 bases and J shed 1 base, with 11 bases lying between them. Incomplete CDR3 DNA: TGTGCCAGCAGCTTATCGCGGGGTAGCCAAGAGACC. Amino acids: CASSLSRGSQET. The whole CDR3 sequence reads CASSLSRGSQETQYF. The full variable domain, rest sourced from reference TRBV7-6 and TRBJ2-5, is GAGVSQSPRYKVTKRGQDVALRCDPISGHVSLYWYRQALGQGPEFLTYFNYEAQQDKSGLPNDRFSAERPEGSISTLTIQRTEQRDSAMYRCASSLSRGSQETQYFGPGTRLLVL.

This clone showed up many times. From the germline J gene comes the end of the CDR3, since the read stops 3 residues before it. The V and J genes are TRBV19 and TRBJ1-2, with 9 bases that match TRBD1. Germline V gives CDR1 LNHDA, CDR2 SQIVND (reference sequence). The CDR3 loop spans 13 amino acids. CDR3 sequence: CASSRRDRDAYTF. The CDR3 DNA, read in part, is TGTGCCAGTAGCAGGAGGGACAGGGATGCC.

This clone showed up many times. The read is 3 residues too short to cover the CDR3 end, so that end is filled in from the germline J gene. The rearrangement joins TRBV5-1 to TRBJ1-4; 7 bases map to TRBD1. Germline CDR1 reads SGHRS; CDR2 reads YFSETQ. With V trimmed by 4 bases and J by 3 bases, 6 bases remained unmatched. This CDR3 region has 15 residues. CDR3 DNA (partial): TGCGCCAGCAGCCAAGGACAGGTCCCTAATGAAAAA. Protein sequence: CASSQGQVPNEK. From start to end, the CDR3 is CASSQGQVPNEKLFF.

This clone was counted at least ten times. The CDR3 is cut off 3 residues early in the read; its end comes from the germline J gene. The chain has TRBV7-9 and TRBJ1-1, with TRBD1 matching 10 bases. CDR3 size: 14 residues. The V gene's germline CDR1 is SEHNR and CDR2 FQNEAQ (reference sequence). Unmatched junction bases numbered 4, after V lost 5 bases and J lost 4 bases. Here the CDR3 reads CASSPDRGFTEAFF. The DNA read from the CDR3 is TGTGCCAGCAGCCCGGACAGGGGGTTCACTGAA.

This clone was seen repeatedly, ten times or more. The read is 3 residues too short to cover the CDR3 end, so that end is filled in from the germline J gene. V and J are TRBV15 and TRBJ2-3, with 7 nucleotides matching TRBD2. Germline V lookup: CDR1 LNHNV, CDR2 YYDKDF (reference sequence). Unmatched junction bases numbered 22, after V lost 5 bases and J lost 2 bases. This CDR3 contains 20 residues. The sequenced CDR3 bases are TGTGCCACCAGCGGAGGACGAGGCGGGAGCTTTCATACTAACACAGATACG. It specifies CATSGGRGGSFHTNTDT. The CDR3 in its entirety is CATSGGRGGSFHTNTDTQYF. The full variable domain, completed using reference TRBV15 and TRBJ2-3, is DAMVIQNPRYQVTQFGKPVTLSCSQTLNHNVMYWYQQKSSQAPKLLFHYYDKDFNNEADTPDNFQSRRPNTSFCFLDIRSPGLGDTAMYLCATSGGRGGSFHTNTDTQYFGPGTRLTVL.

This clone was observed at least ten times. Read data end 3 residues before the CDR3 end; the end is taken from the germline J gene. This chain connects TRBV6-8 to TRBJ2-2; 12 nucleotides line up with TRBD2. The CDR3 runs 16 residues. From germline, CDR1 is MNHGY and CDR2 SAAAGT. V lost 6 bases, J lost 6 bases, and 8 bases stayed unmatched. CDR3 DNA (partial): TGTGCCAGCAGCGCCACTAGCGGGAGGACCCCCGGGGAG. Residues: CASSATSGRTPGE. The whole CDR3 sequence is CASSATSGRTPGELFF.

This clone occurred many times. The read ends 3 residues shy of where the CDR3 ends; the end is completed using the germline J gene. The chain employs TRBV7-8 and TRBJ1-4; 10 nucleotides agree with TRBD1. V lost 3 bases to trimming and J lost 5 bases; unmatched junction nucleotides: 3. The germline V gene has CDR1 SGHVS and CDR2 FQNEAQ. This CDR3 spans 15 amino acids. The CDR3 here is CASSFQDRGNEKLFF. The sequenced CDR3 bases are TGTGCCAGCAGCTTCCAGGACAGGGGGAATGAAAAA.

This clone has ten or more counts. The part of the CDR3 DNA that was read is TGTGCCATCAGTGAAGGTAGCGGGAGGGCGAACACCGGGGAG. It translates to CAISEGSGRANTGE. The entire CDR3 is CAISEGSGRANTGELFF. The chain has TRBV10-3 and TRBJ2-2, with 11 bases lining up with TRBD2. The sequenced fragment ends 3 residues before the CDR3 boundary, so the rest is inferred from the germline J gene. Trimming took 3 bases from V and 0 from J; bases not matched to a gene: 3. CDR1 is ENHRY, CDR2 SYGVKD, per germline. This CDR3 spans 17 amino acids.

This clone was observed many times. The CDR3 end is not reached by the read, which stops 3 residues before it; the germline J gene fills it in. The chain has TRBV20-1 and TRBJ2-1; 9 positions match TRBD2. CDR1 and CDR2 (germline): DFQATT, SNEGSKA (reference sequence). The CDR3 loop spans 18 amino acids. V dropped 5 bases and J dropped 2; count of bases not matched to a gene: 16. The CDR3 DNA, read in part, is TGCAGTGCTCCCCATCGGGGACGTCTAGCGGGAACCTACAATGAG. Translated: CSAPHRGRLAGTYNE. The CDR3 in its entirety is CSAPHRGRLAGTYNEQFF.

This clone was counted at least ten times. The observed sequence ends 3 residues before the CDR3 terminus, with the missing tail filled in from the germline J gene. The V call is TRBV7-6, the J call TRBJ2-2; no firm D call. CDR1 SGHVS and CDR2 FNYEAQ come from the germline V gene. The CDR3 consists of 14 residues. The ends were cut back, 1 base at V and 6 bases at J, with 9 bases in the middle. The sequenced part of the CDR3 DNA is TGTGCCAGCAGCTTAGTTCTGAGGCCCGGGGAG. This codes for CASSLVLRPGE. The whole CDR3 sequence reads CASSLVLRPGELFF. Filled out from reference TRBV7-6 and TRBJ2-2, the complete variable domain reads GAGVSQSPRYKVTKRGQDVALRCDPISGHVSLYWYRQALGQGPEFLTYFNYEAQQDKSGLPNDRFSAERPEGSISTLTIQRTEQRDSAMYRCASSLVLRPGELFFGEGSRLTVL.

This clone came up many times. With the read ending 3 residues before the CDR3 end, the germline J gene is used to fill in that end. The J gene is TRBJ2-3, the V gene TRBV11-2, with TRBD2 matching over 12 bases. Germline V gene sequence: CDR1 SGHAT, CDR2 FQNNGV. This CDR3 is built from 15 residues. J was trimmed by 3 bases and V by 5 bases; bases with no gene match: 3. The CDR3: CASSPGLAGTDTQYF. Incomplete CDR3 DNA: TGTGCCAGCAGCCCCGGACTAGCGGGAACAGATACG.

This clone was counted many times. The read ends 3 residues before the CDR3 terminus; that terminus is restored from the germline J gene. V gene TRBV6-2 or TRBV6-3 combines with J gene TRBJ2-5; a possible D gene is TRBD1 (7 bases). V was pared by 2 bases and J by 4 bases, with 17 bases between. Germline CDR1 is MNHEY and CDR2 is SVGEGT. The CDR3 runs to 16 residues. The CDR3 region is CASSYVWAGGRETQYF. The covered CDR3 bases are TGTGCCAGCAGTTACGTCTGGGCAGGGGGGAGAGAGACC.

This clone was counted many times. The read finishes 3 residues shy of the CDR3 end, and the germline J gene is used to complete it. The chain couples TRBV2 to TRBJ2-6; D is perhaps TRBD1 (6 bases). The germline gives CDR1 SNHLY, CDR2 FYNNEI. This CDR3 contains 15 residues. Trimming left V 6 bases short and J 0 bases short, with 9 bases between. Partial CDR3 DNA: TGTGCCAGCAGACAGGGCTTCTCTGGGGCCAACGTC. Its translation is CASRQGFSGANV. The full CDR3 protein is CASRQGFSGANVLTF.

This clone was found many times. The read is 3 residues too short to cover the CDR3 end, so that end is filled in from the germline J gene. The chain uses TRBV13 and TRBJ2-3; 11 bases fit TRBD2. The CDR3 contains 16 residues. Germline CDR1 and CDR2: PRHDT and FYEKMQ (reference sequence). The junction had 5 bases not matched to a gene; V was cut back by 4 bases and J by 2 bases. The CDR3 DNA, read in part, is TGTGCCAGCAGCTCAAGACTAGCGGGATCCACAGATACG. This codes for CASSSRLAGSTDT. The entire CDR3 reads CASSSRLAGSTDTQYF. Supplemented by reference TRBV13 and TRBJ2-3, the full variable domain reads AAGVIQSPRHLIKEKRETATLKCYPIPRHDTVYWYQQGPGQDPQFLISFYEKMQSDKGSIPDRFSAQQFSDYHSELNMSSLELGDSALYFCASSSRLAGSTDTQYFGPGTRLTVL.

This clone was seen ten or more times. The read ends 3 residues shy of where the CDR3 ends; the end is completed using the germline J gene. J is TRBJ2-3 and V is TRBV20-1; no clear D. CDR1 DFQATT and CDR2 SNEGSKA come from the germline V gene (reference sequence). The CDR3 consists of 15 residues. Trimming cost V 1 base and J 2 bases, with 13 bases left between them. CDR3 bases read: TGCAGTGCTAGAGCCCAGGAGAGACCCACAGATACG. Protein: CSARAQERPTDT. The full CDR3 reads CSARAQERPTDTQYF.

This clone was recorded many times. CDR3 sequence: CASSEQGSQETQYF. The covered CDR3 bases are TGTGCCAGCAGTGAACAGGGTTCCCAAGAGACC. The chain employs TRBV12-3 or TRBV12-4 and TRBJ2-5, with D possibly matching TRBD1 (6 bases). The read falls 3 residues short of the CDR3 end, and the missing part is taken from the germline J gene. V was pared by 5 bases and J by 1 base, with 11 bases between. The CDR3 sequence is 14 residues long.

Note on this clone: Coverage ceases 3 residues before the CDR3 finishes, and the germline J gene fills in the end. The chain employs TRBV20-1 and TRBJ1-1; 8 bases fit TRBD1. J was trimmed by 0 bases and V by 7 bases; bases with no gene match: 7. CDR1 is DFQATT, CDR2 SNEGSKA, per germline (reference sequence). The CDR3 runs 14 residues. CDR3 sequence: CSVPTGALNTEAFF. The DNA read from the CDR3 is TGCAGTGTTCCGACAGGGGCCCTGAACACTGAA.

This clone was recorded at least ten times. The read ends 3 residues shy of where the CDR3 ends; the end is completed using the germline J gene. The V and J genes are TRBV19 and TRBJ2-1, with 9 bases fitting TRBD2. The germline gives CDR1 LNHDA, CDR2 SQIVND (reference sequence). The V and J ends lost 4 bases and 6 bases, in that order; junction bases with no gene match: 16. The CDR3 length is 18 residues. The CDR3 sequence is CASSKEVWAGGGTNEQFF. CDR3 bases read: TGTGCCAGTAGTAAGGAGGTCTGGGCGGGAGGGGGTACCAATGAG.

This clone has a count of ten or more. This CDR3 reads CASSASEETQYF. CDR3 DNA, as far as it was read: TGTGCCAGCTCAGCGTCCGAGGAGACC. The rearrangement joins TRBV18 to TRBJ2-5; D remains unclear. The CDR3 end falls 3 residues outside the read, so it is completed with the germline J gene. Trimming stripped 5 bases from V and 5 bases from J, with 9 bases between. This CDR3 comprises 12 residues. Germline lookup yields CDR1 KGHSH and CDR2 LQKENI.

This clone was counted ten times or more. Read coverage stops 3 residues before the CDR3 terminus; the germline J gene supplies the remainder. The chain links TRBV20-1 to TRBJ1-1; 10 bases align to TRBD1. The CDR3 totals 12 residues. CDR1 DFQATT and CDR2 SNEGSKA come from the germline V gene (reference sequence). The sequenced CDR3 bases are TGCAGTGCTAGTAGGGACAGGGGCGAA. It translates to CSASRDRGE. The CDR3 in full is CSASRDRGEAFF.

With regard to this clone: The read gets to within 3 residues of the CDR3 end, and the germline J gene fills in the rest. The chain combines TRBV11-1 with TRBJ2-2; D unresolved. The CDR3 totals 15 residues. Germline CDR1 is SGHAT and CDR2 is FQDESV (reference sequence). The V end was cut by 6 bases, the J end by 6 bases, with 17 bases between. The sequenced part of the CDR3 DNA is TGTGCCAGCAGTAGATCAGCGCGAGTGGCCGGGGAG. Its protein is CASSRSARVAGE. The entire CDR3 reads CASSRSARVAGELFF.

This clone showed up many times. The read ends 3 residues shy of where the CDR3 ends; the end is completed using the germline J gene. The chain employs TRBV20-1 and TRBJ2-5, with 11 bases fitting TRBD2. This CDR3 comprises 14 residues. Germline CDR1 reads DFQATT; CDR2 reads SNEGSKA (reference sequence). The trim removed 5 bases at V and 4 bases at J, leaving 6 bases unmatched. CDR3 bases read: TGCAGTGCTCCTCAGCTAGCGGGGGGAGAGACC. Its translation: CSAPQLAGGET. The complete CDR3 sequence is CSAPQLAGGETQYF.